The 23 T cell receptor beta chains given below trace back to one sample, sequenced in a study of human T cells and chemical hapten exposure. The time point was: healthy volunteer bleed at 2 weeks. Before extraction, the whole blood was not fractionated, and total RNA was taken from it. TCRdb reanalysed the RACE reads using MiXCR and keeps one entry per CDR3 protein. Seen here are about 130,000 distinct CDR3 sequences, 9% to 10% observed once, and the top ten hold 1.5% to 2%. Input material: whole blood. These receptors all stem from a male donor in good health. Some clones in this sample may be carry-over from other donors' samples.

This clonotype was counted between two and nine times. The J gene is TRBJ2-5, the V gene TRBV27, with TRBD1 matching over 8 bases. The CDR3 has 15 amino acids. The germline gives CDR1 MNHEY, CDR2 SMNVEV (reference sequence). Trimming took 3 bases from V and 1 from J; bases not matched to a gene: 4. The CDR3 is CASSFDRGGQETQYF. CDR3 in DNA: TGTGCCAGCAGTTTCGACAGGGGAGGCCAAGAGACCCAGTACTTC.

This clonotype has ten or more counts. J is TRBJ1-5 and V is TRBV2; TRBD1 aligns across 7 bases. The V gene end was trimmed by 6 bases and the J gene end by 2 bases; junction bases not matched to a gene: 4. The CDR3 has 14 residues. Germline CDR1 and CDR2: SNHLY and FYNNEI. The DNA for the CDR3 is TGTGCCAGCAGCAAAGACAGGGGCAATCAGCCCCAGCATTTT. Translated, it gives CASSKDRGNQPQHF.

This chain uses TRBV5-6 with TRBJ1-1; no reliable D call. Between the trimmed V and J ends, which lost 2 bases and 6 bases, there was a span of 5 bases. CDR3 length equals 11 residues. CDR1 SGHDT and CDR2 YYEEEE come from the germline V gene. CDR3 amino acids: CASSLGSEAFF. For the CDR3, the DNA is TGTGCCAGCAGCTTAGGATCTGAAGCTTTCTTT.

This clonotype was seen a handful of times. The CDR3, as DNA: TGTGCTAGTGGTTCTCCGACAGAAGATAATGAAAAACTGTTTTTT. Its translation: CASGSPTEDNEKLFF. The V gene is TRBV12-5, the J gene TRBJ1-4, with TRBD1 as a possible D gene (5 bases). Deletions cut 4 bases from V and 4 bases from J, with 13 bases between. There are 15 residues in the CDR3. The germline gives CDR1 LGHNT, CDR2 FRNRAP. The complete variable domain, with remaining parts taken from reference TRBV12-5 and TRBJ1-4, reads DARVTQTPRHKVTEMGQEVTMRCQPILGHNTVFWYRQTMMQGLELLAYFRNRAPLDDSGMPKDRFSAEMPDATLATLKIQPSEPRDSAVYFCASGSPTEDNEKLFFGSGTQLSVL.

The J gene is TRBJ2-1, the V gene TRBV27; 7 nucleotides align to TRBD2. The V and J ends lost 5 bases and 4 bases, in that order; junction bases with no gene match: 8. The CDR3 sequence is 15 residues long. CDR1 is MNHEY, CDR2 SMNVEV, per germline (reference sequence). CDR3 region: CASSTRDSGYNEQFF. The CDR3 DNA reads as TGTGCCAGCAGTACCCGGGATAGCGGGTACAATGAGCAGTTCTTC.

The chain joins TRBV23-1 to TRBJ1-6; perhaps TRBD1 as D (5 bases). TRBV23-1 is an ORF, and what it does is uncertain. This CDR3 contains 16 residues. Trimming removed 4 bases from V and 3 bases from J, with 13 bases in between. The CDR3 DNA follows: TGCGCCAGCAGTCGACAGAAACGCTACTATAATTCACCCCTCCACTTT. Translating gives CASSRQKRYYNSPLHF.

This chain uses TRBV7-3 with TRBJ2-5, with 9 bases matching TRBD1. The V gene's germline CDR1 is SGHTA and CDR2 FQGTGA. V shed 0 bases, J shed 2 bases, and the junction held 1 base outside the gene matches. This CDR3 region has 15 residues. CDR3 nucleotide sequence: TGTGCCAGCAGCTTAACGGGACAGGGACAAGAGACCCAGTACTTC. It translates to CASSLTGQGQETQYF.

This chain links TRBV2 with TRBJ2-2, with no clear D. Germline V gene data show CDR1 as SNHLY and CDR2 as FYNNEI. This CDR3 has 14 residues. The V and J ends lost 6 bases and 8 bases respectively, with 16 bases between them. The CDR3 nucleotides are TGTGCCAGCAGCGCTACCGGGCCTCGGGGGGAGCTGTTTTTT. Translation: CASSATGPRGELFF.

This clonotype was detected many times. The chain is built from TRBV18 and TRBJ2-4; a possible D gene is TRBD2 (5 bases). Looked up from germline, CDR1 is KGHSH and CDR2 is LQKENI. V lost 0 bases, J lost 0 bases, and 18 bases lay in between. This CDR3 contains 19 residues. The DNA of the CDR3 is TGTGCCAGCTCACCACCTGTAGCGAGACCCCTTCTAGCCAAAAACATTCAGTACTTC. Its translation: CASSPPVARPLLAKNIQYF.

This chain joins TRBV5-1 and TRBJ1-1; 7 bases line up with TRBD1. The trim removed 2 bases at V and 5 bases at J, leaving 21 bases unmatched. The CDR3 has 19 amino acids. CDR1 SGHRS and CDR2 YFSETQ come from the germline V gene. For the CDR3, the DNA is TGCGCCAGCAGCTTTTTTGCGAAAGGAAAGACAGGGAGGGGAACTGAAGCTTTCTTT. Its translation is CASSFFAKGKTGRGTEAFF.

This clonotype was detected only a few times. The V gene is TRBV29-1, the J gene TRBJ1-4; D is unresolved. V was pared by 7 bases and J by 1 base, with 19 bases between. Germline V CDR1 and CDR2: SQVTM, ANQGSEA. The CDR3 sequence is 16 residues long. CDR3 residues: CSAKPGPSGTNEKLFF. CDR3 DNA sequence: TGCAGCGCCAAGCCCGGGCCTTCGGGAACTAATGAAAAACTGTTTTTT.

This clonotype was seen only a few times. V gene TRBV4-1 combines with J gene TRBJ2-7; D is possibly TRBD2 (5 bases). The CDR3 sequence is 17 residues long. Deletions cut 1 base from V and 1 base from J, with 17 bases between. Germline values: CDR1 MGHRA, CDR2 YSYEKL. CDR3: CASSQVDLGVGSYEQYF. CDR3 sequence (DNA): TGCGCCAGCAGCCAAGTCGACCTGGGAGTAGGGTCCTACGAGCAGTACTTC.

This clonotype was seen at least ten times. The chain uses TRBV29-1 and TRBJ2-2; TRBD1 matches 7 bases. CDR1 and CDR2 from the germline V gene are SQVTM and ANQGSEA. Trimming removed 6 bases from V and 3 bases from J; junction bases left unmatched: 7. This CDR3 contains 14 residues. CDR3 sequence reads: CSVSTGAYTGELFF. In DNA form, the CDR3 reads TGCAGCGTCTCAACAGGGGCGTACACCGGGGAGCTGTTTTTT.

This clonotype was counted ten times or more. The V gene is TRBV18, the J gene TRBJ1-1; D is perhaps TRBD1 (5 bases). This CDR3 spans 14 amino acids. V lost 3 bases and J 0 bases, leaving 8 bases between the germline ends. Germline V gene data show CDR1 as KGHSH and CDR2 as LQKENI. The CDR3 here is CASSPGRVNTEAFF. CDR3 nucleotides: TGTGCCAGCTCACCGGGCAGGGTGAACACTGAAGCTTTCTTT.

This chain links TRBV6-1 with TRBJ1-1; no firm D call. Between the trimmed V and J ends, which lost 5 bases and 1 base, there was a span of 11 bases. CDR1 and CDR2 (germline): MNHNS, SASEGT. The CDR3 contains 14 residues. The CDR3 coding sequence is TGTGCCAGCAGTCTCAGATTTCCGAACACTGAAGCTTTCTTT. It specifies CASSLRFPNTEAFF.

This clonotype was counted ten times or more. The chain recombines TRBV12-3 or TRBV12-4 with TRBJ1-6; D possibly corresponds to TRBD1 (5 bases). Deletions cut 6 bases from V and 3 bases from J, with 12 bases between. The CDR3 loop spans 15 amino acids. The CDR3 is CASRGQGDYNSPLHF. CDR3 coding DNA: TGTGCCAGCAGGGGGCAGGGTGACTATAATTCACCCCTCCACTTT.

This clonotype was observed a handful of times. The CDR3 DNA is TGTGCCAGCAGTTACTCCCCCATGAGCTCCTACAATGAGCAGTTCTTC. Translating it yields CASSYSPMSSYNEQFF. The chain has TRBV6-5 and TRBJ2-1; D remains unclear. Deletions cut 0 bases from V and 0 bases from J, with 9 bases between. The CDR3 is 16 amino acids. Germline V CDR1 and CDR2: MNHEY, SVGAGI.

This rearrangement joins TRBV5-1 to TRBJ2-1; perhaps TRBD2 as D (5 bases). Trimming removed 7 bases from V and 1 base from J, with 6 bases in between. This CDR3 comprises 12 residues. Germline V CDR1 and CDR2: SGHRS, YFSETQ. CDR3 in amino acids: CASGLSYNEQFF. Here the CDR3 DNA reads TGCGCCAGCGGACTTTCCTACAATGAGCAGTTCTTC.

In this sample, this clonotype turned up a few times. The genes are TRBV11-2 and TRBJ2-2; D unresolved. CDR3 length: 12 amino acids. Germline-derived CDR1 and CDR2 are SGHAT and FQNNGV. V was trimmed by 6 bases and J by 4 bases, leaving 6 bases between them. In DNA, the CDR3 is TGTGCCAGCAGACGCGGCACCGGGGAGCTGTTTTTT. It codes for CASRRGTGELFF.

DNA of the CDR3: TGCAGTGCTAACCAGGACAGGAACTATGGCTACACCTTC. Its protein is CSANQDRNYGYTF. The V and J genes are TRBV20-1 and TRBJ1-2; 7 nucleotides agree with TRBD1. CDR3 length: 13 residues. With V trimmed by 4 bases and J by 2 bases, 4 bases remained unmatched. Per germline, CDR1 DFQATT and CDR2 SNEGSKA (reference sequence).

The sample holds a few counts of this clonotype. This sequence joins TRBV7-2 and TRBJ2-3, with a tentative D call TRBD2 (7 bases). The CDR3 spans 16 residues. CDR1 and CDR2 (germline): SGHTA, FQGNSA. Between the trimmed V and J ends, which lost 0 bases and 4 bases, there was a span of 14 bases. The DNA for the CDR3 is TGTGCCAGCAGCTTAGCTTTCGGGGGGCAGGCAGATACGCAGTATTTT. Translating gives CASSLAFGGQADTQYF.

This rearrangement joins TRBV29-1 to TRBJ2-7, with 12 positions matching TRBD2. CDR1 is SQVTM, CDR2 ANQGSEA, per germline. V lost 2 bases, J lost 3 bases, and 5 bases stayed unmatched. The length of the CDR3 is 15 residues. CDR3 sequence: CSVESPSGRVYEQYF. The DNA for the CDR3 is TGCAGCGTTGAAAGTCCTAGCGGGAGGGTCTACGAGCAGTACTTC.

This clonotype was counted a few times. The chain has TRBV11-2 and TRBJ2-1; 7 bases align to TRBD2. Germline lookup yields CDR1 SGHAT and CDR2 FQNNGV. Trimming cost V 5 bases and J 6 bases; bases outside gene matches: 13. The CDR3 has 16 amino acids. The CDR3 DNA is TGTGCCAGCAGCCCGGGGGAGGGGCGGCTCTCCAATGAGCAGTTCTTC. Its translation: CASSPGEGRLSNEQFF.